The following is a T cell receptor (beta chain) sequence with its context. Its specificity is not known. This sample stems from a study of monozygotic twins with inflammatory bowel disease. TCRdb re-analyzed the 5' RACE reads; it lists each CDR3 protein once, without DNA. The sample features 420,000 or so distinct CDR3 sequences, with 2% to 2.5% in its top ten. The CDR3 totals 14 residues. Germline loops: CDR1 DFQATT, CDR2 SNEGSKA (reference sequence). Study-level findings and limits: Cells of different T cell subtypes could not be told apart. Similarity of repertoires did not differ between concordant and discordant twins, possibly from limited power.

The V gene is TRBV20-1, the J gene TRBJ1-5; TCRdb's assignment of TRBD1 cannot be checked, as there is no DNA. This TCR derives from a human donor with ulcerative colitis or Crohn's disease, or a healthy co-twin of an affected twin (not recorded which). Material: blood. CDR3: CSARATARNQPQHF.